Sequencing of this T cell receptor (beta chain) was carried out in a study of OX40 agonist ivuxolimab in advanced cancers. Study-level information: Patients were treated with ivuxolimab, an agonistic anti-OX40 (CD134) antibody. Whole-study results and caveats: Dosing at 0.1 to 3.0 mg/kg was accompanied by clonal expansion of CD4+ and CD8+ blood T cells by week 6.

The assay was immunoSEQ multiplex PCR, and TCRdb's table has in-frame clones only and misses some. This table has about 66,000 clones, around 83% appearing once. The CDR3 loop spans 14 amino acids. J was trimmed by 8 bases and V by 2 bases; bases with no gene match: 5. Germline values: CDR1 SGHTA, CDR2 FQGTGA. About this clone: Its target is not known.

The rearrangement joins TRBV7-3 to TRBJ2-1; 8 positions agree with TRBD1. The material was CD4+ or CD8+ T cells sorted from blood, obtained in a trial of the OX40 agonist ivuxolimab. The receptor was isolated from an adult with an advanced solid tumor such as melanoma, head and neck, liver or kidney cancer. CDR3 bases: TGTGCCAGCAGCTTATCACAGGGGGTCTATGAGCAGTTCTTC. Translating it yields CASSLSQGVYEQFF.